This T cell receptor beta chain is drawn from a study of cytomegalovirus exposure and HLA in healthy donors. Study-level information: A later analysis reported the same platform for the 90 to 150 validation repertoires and the approximately 720 first-cohort repertoires. Notes on the study in general: Altogether, about 160 TCR beta chains were recorded as cytomegalovirus-associated.

This CDR3 is 15 amino acids long. Germline lookup yields CDR1 MDHEN and CDR2 SYDVKM. The V gene end was trimmed by 3 bases and the J gene end by 6 bases; junction bases not matched to a gene: 11. Worth noting for this clone: Antigen: not known.

Separate from the roughly 700-subject first cohort was the roughly 130-subject validation cohort, to which the donors belonged. Measured with immunoSEQ multiplex PCR; TCRdb has only the in-frame clones, and not every one. This table holds 150,000 to 200,000 clones, 75% to 90% found once. The sample was PBMCs. The J gene is TRBJ2-7, the V gene TRBV28, with 7 bases lining up with TRBD2. This receptor was obtained from a man aged 18 to 35 in good health and CMV-seropositive. The CDR3 DNA is TGTGCCAGCAGTTTTGGGGGAGGCGGGAGTGGCGAGCAGTACTTC. Translating gives CASSFGGGGSGEQYF.